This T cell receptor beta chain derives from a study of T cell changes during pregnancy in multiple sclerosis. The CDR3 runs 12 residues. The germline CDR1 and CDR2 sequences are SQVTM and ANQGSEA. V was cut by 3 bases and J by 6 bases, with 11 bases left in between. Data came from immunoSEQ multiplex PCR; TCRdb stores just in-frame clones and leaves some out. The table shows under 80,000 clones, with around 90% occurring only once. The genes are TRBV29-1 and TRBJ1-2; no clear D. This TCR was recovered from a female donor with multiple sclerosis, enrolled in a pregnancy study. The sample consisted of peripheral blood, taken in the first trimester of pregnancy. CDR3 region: CSVDSYRDGYTF. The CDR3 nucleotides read TGCAGCGTTGACTCTTATCGTGATGGCTACACCTTC.